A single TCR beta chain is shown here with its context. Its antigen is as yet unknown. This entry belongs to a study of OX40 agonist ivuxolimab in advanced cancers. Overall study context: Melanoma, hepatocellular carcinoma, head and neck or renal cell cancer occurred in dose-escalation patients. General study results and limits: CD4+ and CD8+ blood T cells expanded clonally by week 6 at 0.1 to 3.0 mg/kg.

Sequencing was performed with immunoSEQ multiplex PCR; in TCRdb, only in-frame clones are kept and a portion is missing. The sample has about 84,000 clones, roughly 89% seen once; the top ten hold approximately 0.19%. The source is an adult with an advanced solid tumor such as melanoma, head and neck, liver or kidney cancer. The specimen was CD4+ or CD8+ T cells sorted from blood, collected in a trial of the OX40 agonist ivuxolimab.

CDR3: CASSYATRGGGYTF. As DNA, the CDR3 is TGTGCCAGCAGTTACGCGACACGGGGCGGTGGCTACACCTTC. This chain connects TRBV6-5 to TRBJ1-2; tentative D call: TRBD1 (5 bases). The V end was cut by 2 bases, the J end by 7 bases, with 14 bases between. CDR1 is MNHEY and CDR2 is SVGAGI in the germline V gene. The CDR3 length is 14 residues.